A selection of T cell receptor beta chains follows, all from one sample in a study of beta chain features in type 1 diabetes. Sequencing used immunoSEQ multiplex PCR; TCRdb keeps in-frame clones, though not all of them. This sample has some 410,000 clones, with roughly an eighth found just once. The specimen was naive CD4+ T cells from blood. The receptor source for this set is a woman aged 18 to 35 in good health. CDR3s include the opening cysteine and the closing phenylalanine or tryptophan. The D gene is left open where the match is weak. Where a row states a size, it is once, few, many or the class of an expanded clone; other rows omit it.

V gene	D gene	J gene	clone size	CDR3 length	CDR3 protein	CDR3 DNA
TRBV7-2	-	TRBJ2-1	-	16	CASSLVRFRSYNEQFF	TGTGCCAGCAGCTTAGTTCGGTTCCGCTCCTACAATGAGCAGTTCTTC
TRBV28	-	TRBJ1-1	-	11	CASRSGAEAFF	TGTGCCAGCAGGTCAGGGGCTGAAGCTTTCTTT
TRBV28	-	TRBJ2-1	-	11	CASSSGGVQFF	TGTGCCAGCAGCTCCGGTGGGGTGCAGTTCTTC
TRBV7-2	-	TRBJ1-4	few	14	CASSRLGGFEKLFF	TGTGCCAGCAGCCGACTAGGGGGTTTTGAAAAACTGTTTTTT
TRBV29-1	TRBD1	TRBJ2-5	few	13	CSGRQGAQETQYF	TGCAGCGGGAGGCAGGGGGCCCAAGAGACCCAGTACTTC
TRBV11-2	TRBD2	TRBJ2-3	many	15	CASSLLAGFTDTQYF	TGTGCCAGCAGCTTACTAGCGGGGTTCACAGATACGCAGTATTTT
TRBV9	-	TRBJ1-5	-	14	CASSPRPGGQPQHF	TGTGCCAGCAGCCCCCGGCCCGGAGGACAGCCCCAGCATTTT
TRBV30	-	TRBJ2-7	-	18	CAWRAVGGVSKGSYEQYF	TGTGCCTGGAGAGCTGTCGGAGGTGTGAGTAAGGGGTCCTACGAGCAGTACTTC
TRBV15	TRBD2	TRBJ2-1	-	15	CATRVGGLADNEQFF	TGTGCCACCAGGGTAGGTGGGCTAGCGGACAATGAGCAGTTCTTC
TRBV29-1	TRBD1	TRBJ2-7	-	13	CSVFGDRPYEQYF	TGCAGCGTTTTCGGGGACAGGCCTTACGAGCAGTACTTC
TRBV7-2	TRBD1	TRBJ1-2	-	14	CASSLSTGGDGYTF	TGTGCCAGCAGCTTATCCACAGGGGGCGATGGCTACACCTTC
TRBV2	-	TRBJ1-1	-	14	CASSVKGLNTEAFF	TGTGCCAGCAGTGTAAAGGGGCTGAACACTGAAGCTTTCTTT
TRBV2	-	TRBJ1-5	few	13	CASKGTSNQPQHF	TGTGCCAGCAAGGGGACTAGCAATCAGCCCCAGCATTTT
TRBV2	TRBD2	TRBJ2-3	few	11	CASSEWDYTYF	TGTGCCAGCAGTGAATGGGACTACACGTATTTT
TRBV7-2	-	TRBJ1-5	-	14	CASSWGTNNQPQHF	TGTGCCAGCAGCTGGGGCACAAACAATCAGCCCCAGCATTTT
TRBV7-6	TRBD1	TRBJ2-1	-	15	CASSYKPGQGYEQFF	TGTGCCAGCAGCTACAAACCGGGACAGGGATATGAGCAGTTCTTC
TRBV5-6	-	TRBJ2-5	-	13	CASSLAGSRTQYF	TGTGCCAGCAGCTTGGCTGGCAGTCGGACCCAGTACTTC
TRBV20-1	-	TRBJ1-5	-	11	CSARGNQPQHF	TGCAGTGCTAGGGGCAATCAGCCCCAGCATTTT
TRBV28	-	TRBJ1-5	few	15	CASSRREHFYQPQHF	TGTGCCAGCAGCCGGCGGGAGCATTTTTATCAGCCCCAGCATTTT
TRBV14	TRBD1	TRBJ1-2	few	14	CASSRQGSDYGYTF	TGTGCCAGCAGCAGACAGGGGTCGGACTATGGCTACACCTTC
TRBV7-2	TRBD2	TRBJ2-3	-	16	CASSSGLAVSTDTQYF	TGTGCCAGCAGCTCGGGACTAGCGGTCAGCACAGATACGCAGTATTTT
TRBV21-1	-	TRBJ1-1	-	14	CASRMGRSNTEAFF	TGTGCCAGCAGGATGGGACGGTCGAACACTGAAGCTTTCTTT
TRBV28	-	TRBJ1-6	-	14	CASSLVRGNSPLHF	TGTGCCAGCAGTTTGGTGAGGGGGAATTCACCCCTCCACTTT
TRBV28	-	TRBJ1-2	-	11	CASSLRVGYTF	TGTGCCAGCAGTTTACGGGTTGGCTACACCTTC